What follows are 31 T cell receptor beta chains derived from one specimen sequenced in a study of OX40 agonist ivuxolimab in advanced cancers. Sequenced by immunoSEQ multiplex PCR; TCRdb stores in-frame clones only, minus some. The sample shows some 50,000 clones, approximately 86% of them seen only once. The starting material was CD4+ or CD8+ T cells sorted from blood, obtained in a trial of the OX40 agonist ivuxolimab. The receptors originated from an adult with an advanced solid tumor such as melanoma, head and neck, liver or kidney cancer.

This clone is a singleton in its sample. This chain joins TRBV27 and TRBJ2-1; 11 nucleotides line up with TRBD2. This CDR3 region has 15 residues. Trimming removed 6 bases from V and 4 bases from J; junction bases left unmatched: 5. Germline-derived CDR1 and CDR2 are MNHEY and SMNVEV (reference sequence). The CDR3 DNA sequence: TGTGCCAGCAGCCCCGGGACTAGCGGATACAATGAGCAGTTCTTC. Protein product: CASSPGTSGYNEQFF.

The CDR3 DNA reads as TGTGCCAGCTCAAATGGACAGTCCTACGAGCAGTACTTC. This gives the protein CASSNGQSYEQYF. The chain links TRBV18 to TRBJ2-7, with D possibly TRBD1 on 6 matching bases. CDR1 is KGHSH and CDR2 is LQKENI in the germline V gene. This CDR3 comprises 13 residues. The V end lost 5 bases, the J end lost 1 base, and 9 bases lay between the germline ends.

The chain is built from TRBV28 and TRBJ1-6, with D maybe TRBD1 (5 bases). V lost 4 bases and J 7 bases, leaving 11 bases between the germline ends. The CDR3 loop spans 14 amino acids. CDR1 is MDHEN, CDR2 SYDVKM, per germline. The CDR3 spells CASSSMGENSPLHF. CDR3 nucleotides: TGTGCCAGCAGTTCCATGGGGGAGAATTCACCCCTCCACTTT.

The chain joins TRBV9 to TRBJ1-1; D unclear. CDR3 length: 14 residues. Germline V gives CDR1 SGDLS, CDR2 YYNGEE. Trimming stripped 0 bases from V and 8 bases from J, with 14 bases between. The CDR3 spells CASSVEPSSAEAFF. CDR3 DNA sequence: TGTGCCAGCAGCGTAGAACCAAGTAGTGCAGAAGCTTTCTTT.

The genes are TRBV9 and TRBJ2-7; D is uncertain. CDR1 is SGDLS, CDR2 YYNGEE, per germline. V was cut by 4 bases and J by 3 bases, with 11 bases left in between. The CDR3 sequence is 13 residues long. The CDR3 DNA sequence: TGTGCCAGCAGCCCCCCGGACGGCTACGAGCAGTACTTC. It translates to CASSPPDGYEQYF.

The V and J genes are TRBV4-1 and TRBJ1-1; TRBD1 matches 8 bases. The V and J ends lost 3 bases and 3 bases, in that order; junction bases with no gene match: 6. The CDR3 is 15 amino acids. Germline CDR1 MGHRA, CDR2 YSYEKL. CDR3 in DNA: TGCGCCAGCAGCCATACCGGACAGGGACACACTGAAGCTTTCTTT. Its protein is CASSHTGQGHTEAFF.

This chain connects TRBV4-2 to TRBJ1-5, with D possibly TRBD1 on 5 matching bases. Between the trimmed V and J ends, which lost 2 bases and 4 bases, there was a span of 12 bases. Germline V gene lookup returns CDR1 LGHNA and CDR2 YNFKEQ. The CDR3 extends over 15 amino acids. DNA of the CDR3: TGTGCCAGCAGCCAACACCGGGACGCGAATCAGCCCCAGCATTTT. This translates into CASSQHRDANQPQHF.

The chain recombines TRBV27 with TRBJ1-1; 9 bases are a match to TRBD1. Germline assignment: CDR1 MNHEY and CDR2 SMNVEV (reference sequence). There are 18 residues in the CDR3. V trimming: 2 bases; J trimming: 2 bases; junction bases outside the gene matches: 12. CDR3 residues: CASSLSPTRQGVNTEAFF. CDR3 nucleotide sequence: TGTGCCAGCAGTTTAAGCCCCACGCGACAGGGGGTAAACACTGAAGCTTTCTTT.

CDR3 residues: CASRGGEGANYGYTF. The DNA for the CDR3 is TGTGCCAGCAGGGGGGGTGAGGGGGCTAACTATGGCTACACCTTC. The chain combines TRBV27 with TRBJ1-2, with D perhaps TRBD1 (6 bases). Germline lookup yields CDR1 MNHEY and CDR2 SMNVEV (reference sequence). CDR3 length: 15 amino acids. V gave up 6 bases and J gave up 0 bases, with 14 bases separating them.

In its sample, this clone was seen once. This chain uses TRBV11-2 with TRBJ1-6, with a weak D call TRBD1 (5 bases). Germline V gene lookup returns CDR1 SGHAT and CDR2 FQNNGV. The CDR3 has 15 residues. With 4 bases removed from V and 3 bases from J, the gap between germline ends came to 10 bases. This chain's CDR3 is CASSYEDSYNSPLHF. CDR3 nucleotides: TGTGCCAGCAGCTATGAAGACAGCTATAATTCACCCCTCCACTTT. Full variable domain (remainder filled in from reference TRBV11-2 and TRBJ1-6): EAGVAQSPRYKIIEKRQSVAFWCNPISGHATLYWYQQILGQGPKLLIQFQNNGVVDDSQLPKDRFSAERLKGVDSTLKIQPAKLEDSAVYLCASSYEDSYNSPLHFGNGTRLTVT.

The chain's CDR3 is CASSSEADLGEQYF. For the CDR3, the DNA is TGCGCCAGCAGCTCGGAGGCGGACTTGGGGGAGCAGTACTTC. The rearrangement uses TRBV5-1 and TRBJ2-7; possibly TRBD2 for D (5 bases). The germline CDR1 and CDR2 sequences are SGHRS and YFSETQ. The CDR3 covers 14 residues. V lost 3 bases to trimming and J lost 7 bases, with 17 bases between them.

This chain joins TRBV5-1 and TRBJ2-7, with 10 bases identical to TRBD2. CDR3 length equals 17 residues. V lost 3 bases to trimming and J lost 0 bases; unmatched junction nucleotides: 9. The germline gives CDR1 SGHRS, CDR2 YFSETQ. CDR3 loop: CASSSLAGQLLSYEQYF. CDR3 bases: TGCGCCAGCAGCTCACTAGCGGGGCAACTTCTCTCCTACGAGCAGTACTTC.

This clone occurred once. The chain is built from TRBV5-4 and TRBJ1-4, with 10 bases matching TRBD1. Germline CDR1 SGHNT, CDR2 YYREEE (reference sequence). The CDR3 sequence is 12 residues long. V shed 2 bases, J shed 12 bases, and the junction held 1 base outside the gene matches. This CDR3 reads CASSFGTGELFF. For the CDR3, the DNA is TGTGCCAGCAGCTTCGGGACAGGGGAACTGTTTTTT.

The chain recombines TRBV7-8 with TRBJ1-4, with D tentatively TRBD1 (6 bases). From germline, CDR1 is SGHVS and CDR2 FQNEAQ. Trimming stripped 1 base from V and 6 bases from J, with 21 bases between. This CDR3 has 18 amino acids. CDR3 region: CASSLVVGNRAPDEKLFF. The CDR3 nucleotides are TGTGCCAGCAGCTTAGTAGTCGGAAACAGGGCCCCGGATGAAAAACTGTTTTTT. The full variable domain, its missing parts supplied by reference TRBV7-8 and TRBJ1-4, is GAGVSQSPRYKVAKRGQDVALRCDPISGHVSLFWYQQALGQGPEFLTYFQNEAQLDKSGLPSDRFFAERPEGSVSTLKIQRTQQEDSAVYLCASSLVVGNRAPDEKLFFGSGTQLSVL.

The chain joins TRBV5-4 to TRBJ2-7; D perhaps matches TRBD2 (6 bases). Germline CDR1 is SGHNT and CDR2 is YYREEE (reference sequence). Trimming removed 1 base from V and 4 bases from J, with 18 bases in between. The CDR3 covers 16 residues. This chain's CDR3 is CASSLSPLREIYEQYF. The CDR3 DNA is TGTGCCAGCAGCTTGAGCCCCCTCCGGGAGATTTACGAGCAGTACTTC.

The CDR3 loop is CASSPAGTSGNNEQFF. The CDR3 DNA is TGTGCCAGCAGCCCCGCTGGGACTAGCGGAAACAATGAGCAGTTCTTC. The chain has TRBV13 and TRBJ2-1; 11 nucleotides agree with TRBD2. V lost 5 bases to trimming and J lost 5 bases; unmatched junction nucleotides: 8. Germline assignment: CDR1 PRHDT and CDR2 FYEKMQ (reference sequence). This CDR3 has 16 amino acids.

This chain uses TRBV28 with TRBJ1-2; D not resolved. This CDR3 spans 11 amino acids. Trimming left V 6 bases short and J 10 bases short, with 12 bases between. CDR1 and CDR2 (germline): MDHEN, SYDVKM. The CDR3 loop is CASRDQEYYTF. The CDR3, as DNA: TGTGCCAGCAGAGATCAGGAGTACTACACCTTC.

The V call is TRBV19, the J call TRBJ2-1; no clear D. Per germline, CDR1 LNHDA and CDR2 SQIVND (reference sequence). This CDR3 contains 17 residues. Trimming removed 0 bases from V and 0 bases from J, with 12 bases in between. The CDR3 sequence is CASSIDRTAYSYNEQFF. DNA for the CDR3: TGTGCCAGTAGTATAGATCGGACGGCATACTCCTACAATGAGCAGTTCTTC.

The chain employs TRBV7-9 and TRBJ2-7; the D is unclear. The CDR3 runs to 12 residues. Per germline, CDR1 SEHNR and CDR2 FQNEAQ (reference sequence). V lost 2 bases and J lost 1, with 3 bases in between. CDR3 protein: CASSLRSYEQYF. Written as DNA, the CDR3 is TGTGCCAGCAGCTTACGGTCCTACGAGCAGTACTTC.

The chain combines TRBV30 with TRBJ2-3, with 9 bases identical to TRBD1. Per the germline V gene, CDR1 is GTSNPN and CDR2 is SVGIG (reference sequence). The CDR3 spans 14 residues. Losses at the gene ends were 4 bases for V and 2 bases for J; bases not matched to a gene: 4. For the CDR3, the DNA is TGTGCCTGGACCGGGACAGGGACCACAGATACGCAGTATTTT. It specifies CAWTGTGTTDTQYF.

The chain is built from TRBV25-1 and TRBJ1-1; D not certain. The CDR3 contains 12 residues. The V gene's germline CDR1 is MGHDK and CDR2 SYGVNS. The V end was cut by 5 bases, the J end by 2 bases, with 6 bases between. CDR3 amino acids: CASSLSNTEAFF. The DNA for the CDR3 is TGTGCCAGCAGTCTCAGTAACACTGAAGCTTTCTTT.

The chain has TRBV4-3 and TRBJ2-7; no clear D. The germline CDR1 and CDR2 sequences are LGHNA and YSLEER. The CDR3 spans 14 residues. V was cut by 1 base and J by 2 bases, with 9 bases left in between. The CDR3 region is CASSQAHGTYEQYF. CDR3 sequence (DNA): TGCGCCAGCAGCCAAGCTCACGGAACCTACGAGCAGTACTTC.

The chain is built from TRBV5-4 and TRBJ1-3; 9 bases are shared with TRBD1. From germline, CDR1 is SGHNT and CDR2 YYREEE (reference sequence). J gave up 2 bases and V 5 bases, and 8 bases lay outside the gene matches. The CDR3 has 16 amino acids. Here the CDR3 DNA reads TGTGCCAGCAGGCGCGCCGGGACAGGGACTGGAAACACCATATATTTT. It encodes CASRRAGTGTGNTIYF.

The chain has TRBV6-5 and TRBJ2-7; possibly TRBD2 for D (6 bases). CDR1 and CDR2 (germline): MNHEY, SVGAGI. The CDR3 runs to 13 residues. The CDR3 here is CATSLGLAYEQYF. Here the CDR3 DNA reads TGTGCTACATCCTTGGGACTCGCCTACGAGCAGTACTTC.

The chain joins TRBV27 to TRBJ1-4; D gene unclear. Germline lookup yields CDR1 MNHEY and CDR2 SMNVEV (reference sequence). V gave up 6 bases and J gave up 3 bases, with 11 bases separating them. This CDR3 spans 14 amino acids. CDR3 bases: TGTGCCAGCAGACCGGGGATAGCTAATGAAAAACTGTTTTTT. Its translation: CASRPGIANEKLFF.

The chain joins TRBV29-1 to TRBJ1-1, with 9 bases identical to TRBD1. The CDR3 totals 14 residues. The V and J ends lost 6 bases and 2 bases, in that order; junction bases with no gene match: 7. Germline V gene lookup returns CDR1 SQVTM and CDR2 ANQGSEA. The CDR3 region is CSVPTGGTNTEAFF. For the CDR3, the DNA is TGCAGCGTCCCTACAGGGGGCACTAACACTGAAGCTTTCTTT.

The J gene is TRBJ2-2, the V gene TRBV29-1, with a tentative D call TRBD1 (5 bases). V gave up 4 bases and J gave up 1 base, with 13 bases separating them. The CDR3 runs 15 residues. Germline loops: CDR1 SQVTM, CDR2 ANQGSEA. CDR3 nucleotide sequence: TGCAGCGTTGGGGCTCGGCAGGGGAACACCGGGGAGCTGTTTTTT. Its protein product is CSVGARQGNTGELFF.

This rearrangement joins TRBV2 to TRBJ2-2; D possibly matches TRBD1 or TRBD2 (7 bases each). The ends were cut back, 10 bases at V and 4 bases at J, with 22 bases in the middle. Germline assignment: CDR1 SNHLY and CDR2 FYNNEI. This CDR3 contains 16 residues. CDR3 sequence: CATGGDSPRVTGELFF. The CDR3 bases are TGTGCCACAGGGGGGGACTCCCCCCGAGTCACCGGGGAGCTGTTTTTT.

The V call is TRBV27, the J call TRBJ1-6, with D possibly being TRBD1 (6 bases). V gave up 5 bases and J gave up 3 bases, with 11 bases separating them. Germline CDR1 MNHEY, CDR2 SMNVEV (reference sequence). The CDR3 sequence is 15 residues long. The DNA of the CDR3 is TGTGCCAGCAGTACAGGGTCTTACTATAATTCACCCCTCCACTTT. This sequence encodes CASSTGSYYNSPLHF.

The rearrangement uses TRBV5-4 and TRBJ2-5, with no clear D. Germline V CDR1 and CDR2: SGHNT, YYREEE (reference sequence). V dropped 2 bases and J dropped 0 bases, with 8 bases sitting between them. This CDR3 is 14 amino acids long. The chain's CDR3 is CASSLKENQETQYF. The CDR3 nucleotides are TGTGCCAGCAGCTTAAAGGAGAACCAAGAGACCCAGTACTTC.

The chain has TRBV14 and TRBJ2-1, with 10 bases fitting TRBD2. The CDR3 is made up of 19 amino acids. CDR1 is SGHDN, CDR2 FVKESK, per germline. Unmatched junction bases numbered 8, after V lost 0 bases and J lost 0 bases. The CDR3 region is CASSQDWTSGTGSYNEQFF. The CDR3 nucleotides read TGTGCCAGCAGCCAAGATTGGACTAGCGGAACCGGCTCCTACAATGAGCAGTTCTTC. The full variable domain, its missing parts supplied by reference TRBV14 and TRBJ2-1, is EAGVTQFPSHSVIEKGQTVTLRCDPISGHDNLYWYRRVMGKEIKFLLHFVKESKQDESGMPNNRFLAERTGGTYSTLKVQPAELEDSGVYFCASSQDWTSGTGSYNEQFFGPGTRLTVL.